This T cell receptor beta chain is from a study of cytomegalovirus exposure and HLA in healthy donors. Study-wide points: Published work reported that the classifier diagnosed cytomegalovirus status with high specificity and sensitivity.

Assay used: immunoSEQ multiplex PCR; TCRdb lists only in-frame clones, some missing. The profile shows about 200,000 clones, less than 85% of them singletons. As to this clone: Its antigen is unknown.

Germline values: CDR1 MNHEY, CDR2 SMNVEV (reference sequence). This CDR3 contains 15 residues. V gave up 3 bases and J gave up 0 bases, with 6 bases separating them. The chain recombines TRBV27 with TRBJ2-6; D remains unclear. The specimen was PBMCs. The receptor comes from a woman younger than 35 in good health and CMV-seronegative. The chain's CDR3 is CASSFSGSGANVLTF. The CDR3 DNA follows: TGTGCCAGCAGTTTTAGTGGCTCTGGGGCCAACGTCCTGACTTTC.